This T cell receptor beta chain was sequenced for a study of blood T cells in healthy people across ages (dated by TCRdb to between 2014 and 2016). Looking at the study overall: Template switching captured roughly one uniquely barcoded TCR beta cDNA molecule per two T cells in model experiments. The study measured age-related changes in TCR beta repertoire diversity using deep sequencing normalized with unique cDNA molecular identifiers. To avoid experimental bias, donors of different ages were spread randomly across the sequencing lanes. Donors were grouped into four age groups: young (average about 15 years), middle-aged (roughly 40), aged (about 60) and long-lived (around 82). Using the same blood draw, the study looked at two additional independent replicas of 1 million unique cDNA reads for two donors, one aged 18 to 30 and the other aged 80 or older.

The library was generated by 5' RACE. A second roughly 7 to 12 cycle PCR used a sample-barcoded 5' primer and a J-beta primer mix. A unique molecular identifier was introduced onto each TCR beta cDNA molecule by a template-switch 5' adaptor carrying 12 random nucleotides. At least 3 million CDR3-containing paired-end reads were obtained from each sample. The Mint cDNA synthesis kit, primed by a TRBC-specific oligonucleotide, was used to synthesize first-strand cDNA from all RNA. Following uracil-DNA glycosylase treatment, all cDNA underwent a first 18-cycle PCR with the universal primers M1SS and BC2_uni_R. In the paper's pipeline: Each sample was normalized by randomly selecting 1 million high-quality reads, each carrying a distinct molecular identifier. Reads sharing molecular identifiers were discarded rather than binned into consensus sequences. MiTCR, set to a Q25 quality threshold and the strictest error-elimination algorithm, was used for CDR3 identification, clonotype clustering and error correction. A nonparametric unseen species model with Euler transformation was used to estimate a lower bound on total TCR beta diversity. TCRdb reprocessing: public reads trimmed at Q25 with fastp, clones called with MiXCR, in-frame beta chains kept. Rows merge per CDR3 protein into single entries with the most common DNA and genes. In this record, the V and J calls reflect TCRdb's handling and not the investigators' own analysis. The sample includes 1.8 million or so distinct CDR3 sequences, with more than 35% observed a single time. The top ten clones comprise 20% to 25% of the sample.

The cysteine opens and the phenylalanine closes a CDR3 of 13 amino acids. Only the CDR3 DNA is retained, 39 bases long and in frame from the first base. CDR1 MDHEN and CDR2 SYDVKM were looked up in the germline V gene. Trimming removed 7 bases from V and 5 bases from J; the gene matches leave 6 bases unexplained. Concerning this clonotype itself: Its antigen specificity is not known. No much larger clonotype is one base removed from it; base qualities were not supplied.

Broader findings and caveats from the paper: Donor CMV infection status was unknown, potentially confounding age-related changes in expanded clonotypes. Total diversity estimates from one million sequenced T cells were considered lower bounds and underestimates. Compared with the aged group, the long-lived group had more naive CD4+ T cells, fewer expanded clones and increased TCR diversity, suggesting age selection. As age increased, observed TCR beta diversity per million T cells dropped in a roughly linear way, and a significant reduction was already evident by age 40. There was a strong correlation between observed TCR beta diversity and the percentage of naive T cells measured by flow cytometry. Bulk unsorted PBMC profiling prevented conclusive comparison of naive and antigen-experienced compartments.

Donors were roughly 40 systemically healthy Caucasian individuals from Russia aged roughly 6 to 95 years. Around 9.8 milliliters of peripheral blood were collected from each donor into EDTA-treated Vacutainer tubes. Ficoll-Paque density-gradient centrifugation was used to isolate PBMCs, with at least 6.5 million per sample. Total RNA, at least 5.5 micrograms per sample, was extracted from PBMCs with Trizol reagent. For every donor, flow cytometry on a PBMC aliquot measured the percentage of naive CD45RAhigh/CD27high T cells. The V and J genes are TRBV28 and TRBJ2-5; 8 bases in the junction line up with TRBD1. The sequencing input was blood. The receptor comes from a human donor in good health. This receptor carries the CDR3 CASTAQGDETQYF. The sequenced DNA: TGTGCCAGCACCGCACAGGGGGACGAGACCCAGTACTTC.